A single sample is the source of the 14 T cell receptor beta chains below, sequenced in a study of metastatic and nonmetastatic thyroid tumors (dated by TCRdb to the early 2020s). No patient had received any treatment before thyroid surgery. Library construction relied on PCR. The instrument given in TCRdb is Illumina HiSeq 4000. The public reads were reprocessed in TCRdb via fastp at Q25 and MiXCR, keeping in-frame beta chains. The sample records under 45,000 clones, 25% to 30% of which are singletons. About a tenth of the sample is in the top ten clones. Sequenced sample: blood. The receptor set was obtained from a male donor with papillary thyroid cancer or a benign thyroid nodule (not recorded which). Some clones in this sample may be carry-over from other donors' samples.

Within the sample, this clone is medium-sized. The rearrangement uses TRBV6-1 and TRBJ2-7; D gene uncertain. Trimming stripped 8 bases from V and 6 bases from J, with 8 bases between. The germline gives CDR1 MNHNS, CDR2 SASEGT. The CDR3 is 10 residues long. CDR3 nucleotides: TGTGCCAGCGGCCGCCGCGAGCAGTACTTC. It is translated as CASGRREQYF.

This clone was detected only a few times. This chain joins TRBV12-3 or TRBV12-4 and TRBJ2-1; D may be TRBD2 (6 bases). V shed 10 bases and J shed 0 bases, with 13 bases lying between them. The CDR3 covers 14 residues. The CDR3 loop reads CAITQDYSYNEQFF. Here the CDR3 DNA reads TGTGCCATCACTCAGGACTACTCCTACAATGAGCAGTTCTTC.

This clone was counted at least ten times. This chain uses TRBV11-2 with TRBJ1-4; unclear D gene. Germline lookup yields CDR1 SGHAT and CDR2 FQNNGV. The CDR3 runs 14 residues. V was trimmed by 5 bases and J by 5 bases, leaving 12 bases between them. The CDR3 DNA sequence: TGTGCCAGCAGCGCTGGGGTAGGGAATGAAAAACTGTTTTTT. This sequence encodes CASSAGVGNEKLFF.

In DNA form, the CDR3 reads TGCATCTCCAGGGCCGTAGCGGGGGGTAAAGATACGCAGTATTTT. Protein product: CISRAVAGGKDTQYF. This chain links TRBV20-1 with TRBJ2-3; 10 bases fit TRBD2. The CDR3 totals 15 residues. Germline values: CDR1 DFQATT, CDR2 SNEGSKA (reference sequence).

This clone was picked up a small number of times. The DNA of the CDR3 is TGTGCCAGCACCTCTCTACAGGTTCGGCAAGGCTACACCTTC. Its protein is CASTSLQVRQGYTF. The rearrangement uses TRBV6-1 and TRBJ1-2; possible D gene TRBD1, 5 bases. With 7 bases removed from V and 8 bases from J, the gap between germline ends came to 20 bases. The length of the CDR3 is 14 residues. Germline loops: CDR1 MNHNS, CDR2 SASEGT.

The table lists this clone with a few counts. V gene TRBV19 combines with J gene TRBJ1-6, with 7 bases that match TRBD1. The CDR3 extends over 17 amino acids. Trimming at V came to 1 base and at J to 8 bases, leaving 11 bases not matched to a gene. Germline V gene sequence: CDR1 LNHDA, CDR2 SQIVND (reference sequence). Here the CDR3 DNA reads TGTGCCAGTAGTATAGGAGGGGTGACAGGGTCGGATTCACCCCTCCACTTT. Its translation: CASSIGGVTGSDSPLHF.

Ten or more counts support this clone. The rearrangement uses TRBV27 and TRBJ1-2; 7 bases line up with TRBD1. CDR3 length equals 14 residues. CDR1 and CDR2 from the germline V gene are MNHEY and SMNVEV (reference sequence). Trimming took 1 base from V and 3 from J; bases not matched to a gene: 2. The CDR3 DNA reads as TGTGCCAGCAGTTTATGGGGGACAGACTATGGCTACACCTTC. Its translation is CASSLWGTDYGYTF.

This clone showed up many times. The chain employs TRBV18 and TRBJ1-2; D not certain. The length of the CDR3 is 14 residues. CDR1 is KGHSH, CDR2 LQKENI, per germline. The germline V and J ends were trimmed by 2 bases and 4 bases, with 11 bases remaining between them. CDR3 DNA: TGTGCCAGCTCACCAACGGTACAGATCTATGGCTACACCTTC. Residues: CASSPTVQIYGYTF.

This clone was seen repeatedly, ten times or more. J is TRBJ2-5 and V is TRBV7-8; no firm D call. The CDR3 totals 13 residues. Germline values: CDR1 SGHVS, CDR2 FQNEAQ. V lost 2 bases and J lost 4, with 8 bases in between. The CDR3 region has the DNA TGTGCCAGCAGCTTAACGTTTTTAGAGACCCAGTACTTC. Amino acids: CASSLTFLETQYF.

At least ten counts were recorded for this clone. V is TRBV14 and J is TRBJ2-5; 10 nucleotides align to TRBD2. J gave up 4 bases and V 0 bases, and 5 bases lay outside the gene matches. Germline CDR1 and CDR2: SGHDN and FVKESK. The CDR3 extends over 16 amino acids. DNA for the CDR3: TGTGCCAGCAGCCAAGAGTTCCTAGCGGGAGCAGAGACCCAGTACTTC. Residues: CASSQEFLAGAETQYF.

The chain uses TRBV6-2 or TRBV6-3 and TRBJ2-3; TRBD2 matches at 7 bases. Trimming cost V 2 bases and J 4 bases; bases outside gene matches: 6. This CDR3 is 15 amino acids long. Per the germline V gene, CDR1 is MNHEY and CDR2 is SVGEGT. The DNA of the CDR3 is TGTGCCAGCAGTTACAGCGGGACCTATGCAGATACGCAGTATTTT. Its protein product is CASSYSGTYADTQYF.

V and J are TRBV20-1 and TRBJ1-2; no firm D call. The CDR3 is 15 residues long. In germline, CDR1 is DFQATT, CDR2 SNEGSKA (reference sequence). V was clipped by 0 bases and J by 4 bases, with 15 bases between them. The CDR3 region is CSARDKRGMSYGYTF. The CDR3 region has the DNA TGCAGTGCTAGAGATAAACGGGGAATGAGCTATGGCTACACCTTC.

J is TRBJ2-3 and V is TRBV7-9; unclear D gene. Trimming took 5 bases from V and 2 from J, leaving 8 bases between them. Germline lookup yields CDR1 SEHNR and CDR2 FQNEAQ (reference sequence). The CDR3 consists of 13 residues. The CDR3, as DNA: TGTGCCAGCAGCGAACAGCTCACAGATACGCAGTATTTT. The encoded protein is CASSEQLTDTQYF.

Concerning this clone itself: A read error may account for a junction end that differs from germline. The chain combines TRBV7-3 with TRBJ2-3, with 10 bases lining up with TRBD2. CDR1 SGHTA and CDR2 FQGTGA come from the germline V gene. The CDR3 runs 16 residues. The CDR3: CASSFKASGRGDTHYF. The CDR3 region has the DNA TGTGCCAGCAGCTTCAAGGCTAGCGGGAGAGGGGATACGCATTATTTT.